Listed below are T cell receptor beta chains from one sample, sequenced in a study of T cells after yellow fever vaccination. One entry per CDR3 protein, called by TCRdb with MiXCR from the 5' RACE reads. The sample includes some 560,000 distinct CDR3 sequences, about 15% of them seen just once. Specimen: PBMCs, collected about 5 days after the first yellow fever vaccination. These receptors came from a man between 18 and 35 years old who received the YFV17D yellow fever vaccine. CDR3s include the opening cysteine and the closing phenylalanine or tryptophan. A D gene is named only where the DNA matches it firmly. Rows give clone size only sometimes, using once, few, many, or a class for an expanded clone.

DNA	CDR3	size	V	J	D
TGTGCCAGCAGCTTGGAAGGCGGAGGCTCCGCAGATACGCAGTATTTT	CASSLEGGGSADTQYF	-	TRBV5-5	TRBJ2-3	-
TGTGCCAGCAGCCCCGGACAGGGAACTAATGAAAAACTGTTTTTT	CASSPGQGTNEKLFF	few	TRBV7-8	TRBJ1-4	TRBD1
TGCGCCAGCAGTCCAGGGGAGAGTTCACCCCTCCACTTT	CASSPGESSPLHF	few	TRBV5-1	TRBJ1-6	-
TGTGCCAGCTGGGGTGGGGACGCTAACTATGGCTACACCTTC	CASWGGDANYGYTF	-	TRBV12-3/TRBV12-4	TRBJ1-2	-
TGCAGCGTGGACACTACGAACACTGAAGCTTTCTTT	CSVDTTNTEAFF	few	TRBV29-1	TRBJ1-1	-
TGTGCCATCAGTGAAGCGGGGGGGAGGGCCTACGAGCAGTACTTC	CAISEAGGRAYEQYF	few	TRBV10-3	TRBJ2-7	TRBD2
TGTGCCAGTAGTATTTTCACGGGCGGGAACACTGAAGCTTTCTTT	CASSIFTGGNTEAFF	-	TRBV19	TRBJ1-1	-
TGTGCCAGCAGTGAAGGGAGGGTTTCTGGGACTGAAGCTTTCTTT	CASSEGRVSGTEAFF	-	TRBV2	TRBJ1-1	-
TGTGCCAGCAGCTTTGGCAGGGGGAGGTACGAGCAGTACTTC	CASSFGRGRYEQYF	many	TRBV5-8	TRBJ2-7	-
TGTGCCAGTAGACGACGACAGGGGGCGGCCGGGGAGCTGTTTTTT	CASRRRQGAAGELFF	-	TRBV19	TRBJ2-2	TRBD1
TGTGCCAGCAGCCAGACTAGCGGGGGGGTCACAGATACGCAGTATTTT	CASSQTSGGVTDTQYF	many	TRBV11-2	TRBJ2-3	TRBD2
TGTGCCAGCAGCTTACTAGCGGGCCGCACAGATACGCAGTATTTT	CASSLLAGRTDTQYF	few	TRBV7-6	TRBJ2-3	TRBD2
TGTGCCAGCAGCTTCAGGGGGCCGGGGGAAAAACTGTTTTTT	CASSFRGPGEKLFF	-	TRBV5-6	TRBJ1-4	TRBD1
TGTGCCAGTAGTCGCGGGGTCTCGGACACCGGGGAGCTGTTTTTT	CASSRGVSDTGELFF	few	TRBV19	TRBJ2-2	-
TGTGCCAAACAGGGACTGGACTATGGCTACACCTTC	CAKQGLDYGYTF	few	TRBV2	TRBJ1-2	-
TGCAGTGCTAGAGACAGGATTCTGGGGCGTTCACCCCTCCACTTT	CSARDRILGRSPLHF	few	TRBV20-1	TRBJ1-6	-
TGTGCCAGCACCCCTCACGCCGGACAGGGTATCTCTGGGGCCAACGTCCTGACTTTC	CASTPHAGQGISGANVLTF	few	TRBV27	TRBJ2-6	TRBD1
TGTGCCAGCAGTACAAATCAGATCAATGAGCAGTTCTTC	CASSTNQINEQFF	few	TRBV6-6	TRBJ2-1	-
TGTGCCAGCACCCTCGCCCGGGAGAGGGCTTTCTTT	CASTLARERAFF	-	TRBV7-9	TRBJ1-1	-
TGTGCCAGCAGCTTTAGGGGGACGGGGAAATCTGGGGCCAACGTCCTGACTTTC	CASSFRGTGKSGANVLTF	-	TRBV11-2	TRBJ2-6	-
TGTGCCAGCAGCCAAAGCGTTCGGCAGCCCCAGCATTTT	CASSQSVRQPQHF	-	TRBV3-1	TRBJ1-5	-
TGTGCCAGCAGCGTCGGGACAGGGGAATCCACCGGGGAGCTGTTTTTT	CASSVGTGESTGELFF	few	TRBV9	TRBJ2-2	TRBD1
TGTGCCAGCAGCCCCGGACTGACTACAACAAGAGAAACCCAGTACTTC	CASSPGLTTTRETQYF	-	TRBV7-3	TRBJ2-5	-
TGCGCCAGCAGCCCTACAGGGTGGTCGGAAACCCAGTACTTC	CASSPTGWSETQYF	-	TRBV4-3	TRBJ2-5	-
TGTGCCAGCAGTGAAGATGAGCAGTTCTTC	CASSEDEQFF	few	TRBV25-1	TRBJ2-1	-
TGTGCCAGCAGCCTAGGAACCAATAGCGGGGGGGAGCAGTTCTTC	CASSLGTNSGGEQFF	few	TRBV3-1	TRBJ2-1	TRBD2
TGTGCCAGCAGCTTAGGAGTGTCAGATCAAGAGACCCAGTACTTC	CASSLGVSDQETQYF	-	TRBV7-7	TRBJ2-5	-
TGTGCCAGCAGTTACTCGCCGGACACTAACTACGAGCAGTACTTC	CASSYSPDTNYEQYF	-	TRBV6-5	TRBJ2-7	-
TGCGCCAGCAGCCAAACAGGGACCTCACCCCTCCACTTT	CASSQTGTSPLHF	-	TRBV5-1	TRBJ1-6	-
TGTGCCACCAGCAGCCACCGGGACGGCCCCTATGGCTACACCTTC	CATSSHRDGPYGYTF	-	TRBV15	TRBJ1-2	-
TGCAGCGATTACAGGGGGCGCATGGAGACCCAGTACTTC	CSDYRGRMETQYF	few	TRBV29-1	TRBJ2-5	TRBD1
TGTGCCAGCAGTGAACATAGGACAGGGTCTGGAAACACCATATATTTT	CASSEHRTGSGNTIYF	-	TRBV2	TRBJ1-3	TRBD1
TGTGCCATCAGTGAGGCGACAGGGTATGGGTCACCCCTCCACTTT	CAISEATGYGSPLHF	few	TRBV10-3	TRBJ1-6	TRBD1
TGTGCCAGCAGCTTAGCCGGGATGAATCAGCCCCAGCATTTT	CASSLAGMNQPQHF	-	TRBV7-2	TRBJ1-5	-
TGCGCCAGCAGCTTGTCGGCCGCGAACACCGGGGAGCTGTTTTTT	CASSLSAANTGELFF	few	TRBV5-1	TRBJ2-2	-
TGTGCCAGCCTCCGGCAGGGTAACACCGGGGAGCTGTTTTTT	CASLRQGNTGELFF	-	TRBV27	TRBJ2-2	-
TGTGCCAGCATCAAGGGGGCAAACGCCGGGGAGCTGTTTTTT	CASIKGANAGELFF	many	TRBV2	TRBJ2-2	TRBD1
TGTGCCAGTATAGGTTATTGGAATGAGCAGTTCTTC	CASIGYWNEQFF	-	TRBV19	TRBJ2-1	-
TGTGCCAGCAGCTCACTAGCGGTACCCCCCTACGAGCAGTACTTC	CASSSLAVPPYEQYF	few	TRBV7-9	TRBJ2-7	TRBD2
TGCGCCAGCAGCTTGTCCCCCAGTTTGGGGGACGAGCAGTACTTC	CASSLSPSLGDEQYF	few	TRBV5-1	TRBJ2-7	-